The 11 T cell receptor beta chains below all came from one sample that was sequenced in a study of cytomegalovirus exposure and HLA in healthy donors. 13 Jbeta primers and 60 Vbeta primers were used for the PCR. This table comes from immunoSEQ multiplex PCR, and its TCRdb copy is limited to in-frame clones, with some not included. There are 120,000 or so clones in the sample; roughly three fifths occur only once, and less than 2% lies in the top ten. What was sequenced was PBMCs. These receptors were obtained from a man aged 18 to 30 in good health and CMV-seronegative.

The CDR3 DNA reads as TGTGCCTGGACCGTTGCGGTCGGGGGGGCTTCACCCCTCCACTTT. Protein product: CAWTVAVGGASPLHF. The chain couples TRBV30 to TRBJ1-6; maybe TRBD1 (6 bases). The germline CDR1 and CDR2 sequences are GTSNPN and SVGIG (reference sequence). Between the trimmed V and J ends, which lost 4 bases and 9 bases, there was a span of 19 bases. The CDR3 covers 15 residues.

This chain joins TRBV29-1 and TRBJ1-1; TRBD1 is a possible D gene (5 bases). CDR1 and CDR2 (germline): SQVTM, ANQGSEA. The CDR3 runs to 13 residues. V was trimmed by 2 bases and J by 4 bases, leaving 11 bases between them. The CDR3 region is CSVERGSGTEAFF. The CDR3 nucleotides read TGCAGCGTTGAACGGGGGTCGGGCACTGAAGCTTTCTTT.

This rearrangement joins TRBV6-6 to TRBJ2-5; 9 bases match TRBD1. The CDR3 loop spans 15 amino acids. The germline CDR1 and CDR2 sequences are MNHNY and SVGAGI (reference sequence). Trimming removed 5 bases from V and 5 bases from J; junction bases left unmatched: 9. CDR3 in amino acids: CASSQVQGAGETQYF. The CDR3 DNA reads as TGTGCCAGCAGTCAAGTACAGGGGGCCGGGGAGACCCAGTACTTC.

This clone was counted a few times. The chain employs TRBV28 and TRBJ1-2; 8 nucleotides align to TRBD1. CDR1 and CDR2 from the germline V gene are MDHEN and SYDVKM. Unmatched junction bases numbered 10, after V lost 10 bases and J lost 6 bases. The CDR3 length is 13 residues. The CDR3 sequence is CATRGQGFDGYTF. The CDR3 nucleotides are TGTGCCACCCGCGGACAGGGATTCGATGGCTACACCTTC.

This clone was seen more than once but under ten times. The chain carries TRBV6-5 and TRBJ1-6; D unresolved. From germline, CDR1 is MNHEY and CDR2 SVGAGI. V was trimmed by 2 bases and J by 0 bases, leaving 5 bases between them. The CDR3 sequence is 15 residues long. CDR3 protein: CASSYRSSYNSPLHF. CDR3 in DNA: TGTGCCAGCAGTTACAGGAGCTCCTATAATTCACCCCTCCACTTT.

This clone was seen only a few times. V and J are TRBV10-3 and TRBJ1-1, with 8 bases that match TRBD1. Trimming cost V 8 bases and J 1 base; bases outside gene matches: 3. CDR1 is ENHRY and CDR2 is SYGVKD in the germline V gene. CDR3 length equals 13 residues. CDR3 region: CAIGQGGNTEAFF. The CDR3, as DNA: TGTGCCATCGGACAGGGAGGGAACACTGAAGCTTTCTTT.

The V and J genes are TRBV6-1 and TRBJ1-1, with TRBD1 identical over 7 bases. V trimming: 5 bases; J trimming: 4 bases; junction bases outside the gene matches: 7. Germline V CDR1 and CDR2: MNHNS, SASEGT. The CDR3 is 14 amino acids. The CDR3 bases are TGTGCCAGCAGTCCGCGGCCAGGGGGCACTGAAGCTTTCTTT. The encoded protein is CASSPRPGGTEAFF.

This clone was detected a few times. The rearrangement joins TRBV27 to TRBJ2-7, with a weak D call TRBD1 (6 bases). This CDR3 region has 14 residues. Germline loops: CDR1 MNHEY, CDR2 SMNVEV (reference sequence). V lost 6 bases and J 1 base, leaving 13 bases between the germline ends. Here the CDR3 reads CASSWTDRSYEQYF. In nucleotides, the CDR3 is TGTGCCAGCAGCTGGACAGATAGATCCTACGAGCAGTACTTC.

This clone was seen only a few times. The chain links TRBV2 to TRBJ1-3; D is possibly TRBD1 (6 bases). Germline-derived CDR1 and CDR2 are SNHLY and FYNNEI. This CDR3 region has 16 residues. Trimming pared 2 bases from V and 0 bases from J, leaving 11 bases between. The CDR3 bases are TGTGCCAGCAGTGAACAGGGGCCCATCTCTGGAAACACCATATATTTT. This sequence encodes CASSEQGPISGNTIYF. The whole variable domain, filled in from reference TRBV2 and TRBJ1-3, reads EPEVTQTPSHQVTQMGQEVILRCVPISNHLYFYWYRQILGQKVEFLVSFYNNEISEKSEIFDDQFSVERPDGSNFTLKIRSTKLEDSAMYFCASSEQGPISGNTIYFGEGSWLTVV.

The CDR3 nucleotides read TGTGCCAGCAGTTCGGGGGGCATCTATGGCTACACCTTC. Its translation: CASSSGGIYGYTF. This chain connects TRBV28 to TRBJ1-2; perhaps TRBD1 as D (6 bases). Per germline, CDR1 MDHEN and CDR2 SYDVKM. Deletions cut 4 bases from V and 4 bases from J, with 10 bases between. The CDR3 covers 13 residues.

The chain recombines TRBV27 with TRBJ2-1; D perhaps matches TRBD1 (7 bases). CDR3 length: 16 residues. Germline V CDR1 and CDR2: MNHEY, SMNVEV (reference sequence). The V end was cut by 4 bases, the J end by 0 bases, with 13 bases between. The DNA of the CDR3 is TGTGCCAGCAGTTCGGAGGGGGCGAGCTCCTACAATGAGCAGTTCTTC. Translated: CASSSEGASSYNEQFF.